These 13 T cell receptor beta chains were sequenced from one sample in a study of beta chain features in type 1 diabetes. General study points: All four CD4+ subsets of Type 1 diabetes patients contained TCRB CDR3s that were moderately but significantly shorter.

Their antigens are not known. The investigators reverse transcribed all of the isolated RNA, so they sequenced expressed TCRB transcripts. TCRdb's table, derived via immunoSEQ multiplex PCR, lists solely in-frame clones and lacks some. The data contain roughly 290,000 clones, 15% of them singletons. The source material was naive CD4+ T cells from blood. The receptors come from a man aged 18 to 29 with type 1 diabetes.

The genes are TRBV7-9 and TRBJ2-6, with unresolved D. V was clipped by 3 bases and J by 0 bases, with 6 bases between them. The CDR3 has 15 amino acids. Germline V CDR1 and CDR2: SEHNR, FQNEAQ (reference sequence). CDR3 nucleotide sequence: TGTGCCAGCAGCTTCCCGGGCTCTGGGGCCAACGTCCTGACTTTC. This sequence encodes CASSFPGSGANVLTF. The full variable domain, with the rest looked up from reference TRBV7-9 and TRBJ2-6, is DTGVSQNPRHKITKRGQNVTFRCDPISEHNRLYWYRQTLGQGPEFLTYFQNEAQLEKSRLLSDRFSAERPKGSFSTLEIQRTEQGDSAMYLCASSFPGSGANVLTFGAGSRLTVL.

This clone was detected only a few times. CDR3 DNA: TGTGCCAGCAGCCGTGACAGGAACTATGGCTACACCTTC. Its translation: CASSRDRNYGYTF. The chain couples TRBV5-4 to TRBJ1-2; D is perhaps TRBD1 (6 bases). The germline V and J ends were trimmed by 4 bases and 2 bases, with 9 bases remaining between them. The CDR3 is 13 amino acids. The V gene's germline CDR1 is SGHNT and CDR2 YYREEE (reference sequence). Looking up the rest from reference TRBV5-4 and TRBJ1-2 gives the full variable domain: ETGVTQSPTHLIKTRGQQVTLRCSSQSGHNTVSWYQQALGQGPQFIFQYYREEENGRGNFPPRFSGLQFPNYSSELNVNALELDDSALYLCASSRDRNYGYTFGSGTRLTVV.

The V call is TRBV27, the J call TRBJ2-2, with a tentative D call TRBD2 (6 bases). The CDR3 length is 16 residues. Per the germline V gene, CDR1 is MNHEY and CDR2 is SMNVEV (reference sequence). V lost 3 bases to trimming and J lost 7 bases, with 18 bases between them. The DNA of the CDR3 is TGTGCCAGCAGTTTTTCCCTTACCTTGGGAGGCGGGGAGCTGTTTTTT. Translating gives CASSFSLTLGGGELFF.

This clone has more than one count but fewer than ten. The genes are TRBV5-6 and TRBJ2-6, with TRBD1 identical over 9 bases. Looked up from germline, CDR1 is SGHDT and CDR2 is YYEEEE. J lost 3 bases, V lost 1 base, and 8 bases had no gene match. The length of the CDR3 is 18 residues. The CDR3 DNA reads TGTGCCAGCAGCTTGTCTCCGGACAGGGGTGGTGGGGCCAACGTCCTGACTTTC. Encoded protein: CASSLSPDRGGGANVLTF.

This clone was counted only a few times. The chain uses TRBV9 and TRBJ2-3; D is perhaps TRBD2 (5 bases). Germline CDR1 SGDLS, CDR2 YYNGEE. The V end lost 2 bases, the J end lost 10 bases, and 11 bases lay between the germline ends. This CDR3 spans 12 amino acids. CDR3 DNA: TGTGCCAGCAGCGTCGCTAGCTCCGCGCAGTATTTT. Encoded protein: CASSVASSAQYF.

This CDR3 is CASSSQSGELFF. DNA of the CDR3: TGTGCCAGCAGCTCACAATCCGGGGAGCTGTTTTTT. The chain carries TRBV7-9 and TRBJ2-2; D is uncertain. Trimming pared 4 bases from V and 6 bases from J, leaving 6 bases between. CDR1 SEHNR and CDR2 FQNEAQ come from the germline V gene (reference sequence). The CDR3 is made up of 12 amino acids.

This clone came up a few times. CDR3 protein: CASSWDRERLPEAFF. The CDR3 nucleotides are TGTGCCAGCAGCTGGGACAGGGAGAGGTTACCTGAAGCTTTCTTT. The rearrangement links TRBV5-4 to TRBJ1-1; TRBD1 aligns across 9 bases. V shed 3 bases and J 6 bases; nucleotides not matched to a gene: 9. The CDR3 has 15 amino acids. CDR1 is SGHNT, CDR2 YYREEE, per germline (reference sequence).

J is TRBJ2-4 and V is TRBV7-9; 9 bases fit TRBD1. J was trimmed by 9 bases and V by 5 bases; bases with no gene match: 2. From germline, CDR1 is SEHNR and CDR2 FQNEAQ (reference sequence). The CDR3 is 12 amino acids. The CDR3 DNA reads TGTGCCAGCAGCCAGGACAGGGGCATTCAGTACTTC. This encodes CASSQDRGIQYF.

This clone was seen a few times. The chain couples TRBV7-2 to TRBJ2-3; 8 bases fit TRBD2. The CDR3 runs to 15 residues. Germline V CDR1 and CDR2: SGHTA, FQGNSA. After removal of 5 bases from V and 2 bases from J, the junction contained 6 bases not matched to a gene. This chain's CDR3 is CASSRTSGFTDTQYF. The CDR3 nucleotides are TGTGCCAGCAGCCGAACTAGCGGATTCACAGATACGCAGTATTTT.

V is TRBV29-1 and J is TRBJ2-6; D is possibly TRBD2 (7 bases). Germline V gene data show CDR1 as SQVTM and CDR2 as ANQGSEA. The CDR3 consists of 17 residues. V shed 0 bases and J shed 4 bases, with 16 bases lying between them. CDR3 sequence: CSVEEGTLGRGANVLTF. CDR3 coding DNA: TGCAGCGTTGAAGAAGGGACACTCGGGAGGGGGGCCAACGTCCTGACTTTC.

This sequence joins TRBV4-1 and TRBJ2-2, with 7 nucleotides matching TRBD1. Germline trimming cut 2 bases from V and 4 bases from J; bases unmatched to any gene: 7. CDR3 size: 16 residues. Germline values: CDR1 MGHRA, CDR2 YSYEKL. This CDR3 reads CASSQLDRVGTGELFF. In DNA form, the CDR3 reads TGCGCCAGCAGCCAACTAGACAGGGTTGGCACCGGGGAGCTGTTTTTT.

V is TRBV19 and J is TRBJ2-5, with a tentative D call TRBD1 (6 bases). Between the trimmed V and J ends, which lost 4 bases and 4 bases, there was a span of 13 bases. Germline V gene sequence: CDR1 LNHDA, CDR2 SQIVND (reference sequence). The CDR3 totals 14 residues. The CDR3, as DNA: TGTGCCAGTAGTACGAACCAGGGGAGAGAGACCCAGTACTTC. Translation: CASSTNQGRETQYF.

The chain joins TRBV4-1 to TRBJ2-5; D uncertain. Trimming took off 4 bases at V and 2 bases at J, with 8 bases between the two ends. This CDR3 is 13 amino acids long. Germline V lookup: CDR1 MGHRA, CDR2 YSYEKL. The CDR3 nucleotides are TGCGCCAGCAGCCGGGCAGTTCAAGAGACCCAGTACTTC. The encoded protein is CASSRAVQETQYF.